This record concerns one T cell receptor beta chain sequence. V shed 0 bases, J shed 7 bases, and the junction held 4 bases outside the gene matches. The germline V gene encodes CDR1 GTSNPN and CDR2 SVGIG (reference sequence). This CDR3 has 15 amino acids. This specimen comes from a study of shared clonotypes between healthy human individuals. Profiling relied on immunoSEQ multiplex PCR, and the TCRdb table lists in-frame clones only, not all of them. The sample consists of roughly 2.2 million clones, approximately 93% of them appearing once. The TCR was taken from a man younger than 35 in good health. Some clones in this sample may be carry-over from other donors' samples. The sequenced sample was naive CD4+ T cells from PBMCs. Subset described: CD45RA+ positively selected. The chain employs TRBV30 and TRBJ1-6; TRBD1 agrees at 9 bases. The CDR3: CAWSVRGTGNSPLHF. CDR3 bases: TGTGCCTGGAGTGTACGGGGGACAGGGAATTCACCCCTCCACTTT.